This entry is about one T cell receptor beta chain. This clone was counted at least ten times. The clone's antigen remains unknown. Within one base of it there is no much larger clone, and no base qualities were kept. TCRbeta CDR3 regions were amplified from genomic DNA using the immunoSEQ Assay, a bias-controlled multiplex PCR. In the paper's pipeline: Nucleated cell counts per sample were estimated from amplification of reference gene primers within the assay. To quantify the absolute abundance of each unique TCRbeta CDR3 rearrangement, sequence reads were collapsed and filtered. For each sample, productive Simpson clonality was calculated as the square root of Simpson's diversity index over productive rearrangements. TCRdb provides this immuneACCESS table in a form limited to in-frame rearrangements. Some clones are lacking; in checked studies, under half of them reflect an unresolved V gene, and why the rest are absent is not known. V and J calls and clone size come straight from that table; D and trimming were deduced from the DNA. This sample comprises 150,000 to 180,000 clones, around four fifths of them detected only once. The top ten hold around 7% of the sample.

Participants in the prospective study were enrolled through a virtual design, were aged about 18 to 89 years, and lived in under 25 United States geographic areas. In the prospective study, cohorts were assigned on the basis of participant-reported clinical history obtained from a screening survey and a study questionnaire. For ImmuneRACE Cohort 3, a participant was defined as recovered based on two consecutive negative NP/OP PCR tests, clearance by a healthcare professional, or resolution of symptoms. Mobile phlebotomists in the prospective study collected whole blood, serum and a nasopharyngeal or oropharyngeal swab from every participant. Additional blood draws and questionnaires over an approximately two-month period could optionally be provided by prospective study participants. Before DNA extraction, prospective study blood samples were shipped either frozen or at room temperature. The germline V gene (reference sequence) provides CDR1 SEHNR and CDR2 FQNEAQ. Including the terminal cysteine and phenylalanine, the CDR3 comprises 19 residues. The retained sequence is limited to the CDR3, 57 bases, with the frame set at the first base. The V end gives up 5 bases and the J end 8 bases, leaving 18 bases in the junction not matched to a gene.

This sample stems from a study of blood T cell repertoires in COVID-19 (TCRdb year 2020). As for the study more broadly: Collaborator samples came from the United States, Italy and Spain and covered acute and convalescent phases of COVID-19. The material from the prospective study consisted of cDNA or gDNA derived from T cells, B-cell-depleted T cells, or PBMCs. The repertoires were made available in a free public database intended to serve as a resource for research on the immune response to SARS-CoV-2. Sample metadata almost always included a de-identified subject ID, COVID-19 status, age in years and sex. The samples were drawn from two sources: the first 160 participants of the ongoing ImmuneRACE study, and 1,254 subjects contributed by 6 global collaborators. The dataset comprised deeply sampled blood TCRbeta repertoires from subjects exposed to, actively infected with, or recovered from COVID-19. Where available, HLA class I and class II types were obtained from metadata supplied by the sample provider rather than from assay-based typing. What the work shows at the level of the full study, not this receptor alone: The amount of clinical and demographic metadata varied by source and participant and was provided uncurated.

The TCR was taken from a man aged 45 to 65 who had recovered from COVID-19. The receptor chain draws on TRBV7-9 and TRBJ2-1, and 13 junctional nucleotides match TRBD2. The sequenced sample was PBMCs or T cells enriched from blood (not recorded which). The nucleotide sequence reads TGTGCCAGCAGCCCCCGTCGGACTAGCGGGGGCTCCCTCGGTGATGAGCAGTTCTTC. Translated, this is CASSPRRTSGGSLGDEQFF.